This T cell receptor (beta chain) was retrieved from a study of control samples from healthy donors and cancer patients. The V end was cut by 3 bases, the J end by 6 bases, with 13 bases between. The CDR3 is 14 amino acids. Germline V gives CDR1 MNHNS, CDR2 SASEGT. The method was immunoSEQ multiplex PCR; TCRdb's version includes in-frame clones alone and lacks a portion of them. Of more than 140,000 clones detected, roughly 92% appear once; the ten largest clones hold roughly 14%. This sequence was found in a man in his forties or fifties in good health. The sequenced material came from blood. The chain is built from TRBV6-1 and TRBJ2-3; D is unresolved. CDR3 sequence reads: CASSDHREQDTQYF. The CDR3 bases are TGTGCCAGCAGTGACCACCGAGAACAGGATACGCAGTATTTT.